Each of the 9 T cell receptor beta chains below was sequenced from the same sample in a study of blood T cell repertoires in COVID-19. Assay used: immunoSEQ multiplex PCR; TCRdb lists only in-frame clones, some missing. The table records approximately 200,000 clones, approximately 84% of them present only once. Sequencing was done on a sample of PBMCs or T cells enriched from blood (not recorded which). The receptors come from a woman in her twenties or thirties who had recovered from COVID-19.

A word on this clone: This sample also contains other DNA sequences that code for the same CDR3. CDR3 protein: CASSVEGLRTDTQYF. DNA for the CDR3: TGTGCCAGCAGCGTAGAGGGACTTCGCACAGATACGCAGTATTTT. The chain combines TRBV9 with TRBJ2-3; a weak D match, TRBD2 (6 bases). Germline V gene lookup returns CDR1 SGDLS and CDR2 YYNGEE. The germline V and J ends were trimmed by 0 bases and 1 base, with 9 bases remaining between them. This CDR3 has 15 amino acids.

Only one count was recorded for this clone. The chain carries TRBV28 and TRBJ1-4; 9 positions agree with TRBD1. V gave up 7 bases and J gave up 10 bases; unmatched junction bases: 13. Germline-derived CDR1 and CDR2 are MDHEN and SYDVKM. The CDR3 consists of 15 residues. This chain's CDR3 is CASNTRGQGLGKLFF. The CDR3 DNA reads TGTGCCAGCAACACTCGGGGACAGGGTCTTGGAAAACTGTTTTTT.

This clone showed up just a few times. The V call is TRBV23-1, the J call TRBJ2-7; TRBD1 matches 10 bases. TRBV23-1 is marked as an open reading frame, function uncertain. The junction had 11 bases not matched to a gene; V was cut back by 6 bases and J by 6 bases. The CDR3 consists of 15 residues. CDR3 region: CASSGHWTGGREQYV. CDR3 nucleotides: TGCGCCAGCAGCGGCCACTGGACAGGGGGTCGCGAGCAGTACGTC.

This chain links TRBV11-3 with TRBJ1-1; the D gene is possibly TRBD1 (5 bases). Germline CDR1 is SGHNT and CDR2 is YENEEA. V lost 5 bases, J lost 0 bases, and 10 bases lay in between. This CDR3 has 14 residues. The CDR3, as DNA: TGTGCCAGCAGCCCCTCAGGGCTGAACACTGAAGCTTTCTTT. Translated: CASSPSGLNTEAFF.

This rearrangement joins TRBV27 to TRBJ1-4, with a tentative D call TRBD1 (6 bases). In germline, CDR1 is MNHEY, CDR2 SMNVEV (reference sequence). CDR3 size: 20 residues. V was shortened by 6 bases and J by 0 bases, with 26 bases between the two germline ends. The CDR3 coding sequence is TGTGCCAGCAGCCTTCTCTCGGGACAAGTCATTACTACAACTAATGAAAAACTGTTTTTT. It encodes CASSLLSGQVITTTNEKLFF.

The rearrangement links TRBV2 to TRBJ2-2; 7 bases are a match to TRBD2. The junction had 6 bases not matched to a gene; V was cut back by 4 bases and J by 1 base. The V gene's germline CDR1 is SNHLY and CDR2 FYNNEI. CDR3 length: 16 residues. Here the CDR3 DNA reads TGTGCCAGCAGTGTGGAAGCGGGACGGAACACCGGGGAGCTGTTTTTT. This gives the protein CASSVEAGRNTGELFF.

The chain has TRBV18 and TRBJ1-4; unclear D gene. CDR1 is KGHSH, CDR2 LQKENI, per germline. There are 15 residues in the CDR3. The V end was cut by 3 bases, the J end by 5 bases, with 13 bases between. CDR3 region: CASSPNGNQNEKLFF. The CDR3 DNA reads TGTGCCAGCTCACCCAACGGTAACCAAAATGAAAAACTGTTTTTT.

The chain couples TRBV19 to TRBJ2-1, with TRBD1 matching over 8 bases. V lost 7 bases to trimming and J lost 7 bases; unmatched junction nucleotides: 9. The germline V gene encodes CDR1 LNHDA and CDR2 SQIVND (reference sequence). CDR3 length: 14 amino acids. The CDR3 DNA follows: TGTGCCAGTATGTGGTCGGACAGGGTGAATGAGCAGTTCTTC. Translated: CASMWSDRVNEQFF.

V usage is TRBV6-5 and J usage is TRBJ1-6; D possibly corresponds to TRBD1 (6 bases). The CDR3 sequence is 15 residues long. The V end was cut by 5 bases, the J end by 7 bases, with 15 bases between. CDR1 is MNHEY, CDR2 SVGAGI, per germline. CDR3 protein: CASSTIQGWNSPLHF. The CDR3 region has the DNA TGTGCCAGCAGTACGATACAGGGATGGAATTCACCCCTCCACTTT.